The clone carrying this T cell receptor beta chain has just a few counts. The data stem from a study of blood T cell repertoires in COVID-19. Clones were sequenced by immunoSEQ multiplex PCR, and TCRdb holds only the in-frame ones, with some missing. The repertoire has 100,000 to 150,000 clones, around 81% of them found once; the top ten carry 3.5% to 4%. The CDR3 runs to 10 residues. Germline V lookup: CDR1 GTSNPN, CDR2 SVGIG (reference sequence). Trimming took off 6 bases at V and 14 bases at J, with 15 bases between the two ends. The chain combines TRBV30 with TRBJ2-3; a possible D gene is TRBD2 (6 bases). Material for sequencing was peripheral blood. This receptor was taken from a woman between 45 and 65 years old with acute or convalescent COVID-19. CDR3 loop: CACRAGRGYF. DNA of the CDR3: TGTGCCTGTCGCGCCGGGCGGGGGTATTTT.